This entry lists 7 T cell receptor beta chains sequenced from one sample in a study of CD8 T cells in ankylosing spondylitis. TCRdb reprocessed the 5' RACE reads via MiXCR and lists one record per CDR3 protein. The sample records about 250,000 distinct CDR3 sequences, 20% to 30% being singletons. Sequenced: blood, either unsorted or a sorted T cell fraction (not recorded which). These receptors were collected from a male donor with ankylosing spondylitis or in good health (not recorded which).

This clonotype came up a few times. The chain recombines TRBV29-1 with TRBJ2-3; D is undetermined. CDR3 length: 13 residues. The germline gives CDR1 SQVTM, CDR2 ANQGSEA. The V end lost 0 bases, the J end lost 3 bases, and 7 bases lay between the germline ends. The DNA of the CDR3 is TGCAGCGTTGAAGAATTCGGAACAGATACGCAGTATTTT. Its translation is CSVEEFGTDTQYF.

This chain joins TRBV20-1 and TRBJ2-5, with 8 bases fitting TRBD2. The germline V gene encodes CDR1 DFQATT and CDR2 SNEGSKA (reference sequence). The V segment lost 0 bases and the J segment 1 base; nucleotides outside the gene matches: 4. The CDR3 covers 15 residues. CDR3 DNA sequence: TGCAGTGCTAGAGATGGGGCGGGGGGCCAAGAGACCCAGTACTTC. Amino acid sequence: CSARDGAGGQETQYF.

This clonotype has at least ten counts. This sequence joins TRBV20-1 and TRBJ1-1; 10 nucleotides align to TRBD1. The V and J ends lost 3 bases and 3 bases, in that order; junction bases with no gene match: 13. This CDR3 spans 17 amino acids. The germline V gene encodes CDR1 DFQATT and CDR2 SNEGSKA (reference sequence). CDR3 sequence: CSASGVGTGVRDTEAFF. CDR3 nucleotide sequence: TGCAGTGCTAGTGGAGTAGGGACAGGGGTTCGGGACACTGAAGCTTTCTTT.

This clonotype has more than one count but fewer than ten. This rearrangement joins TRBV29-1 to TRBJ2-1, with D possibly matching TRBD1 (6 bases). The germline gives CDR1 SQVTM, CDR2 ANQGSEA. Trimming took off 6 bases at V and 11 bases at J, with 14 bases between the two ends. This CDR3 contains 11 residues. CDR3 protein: CSVPGQSKQFF. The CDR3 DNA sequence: TGCAGCGTCCCCGGACAGTCGAAGCAGTTCTTC.

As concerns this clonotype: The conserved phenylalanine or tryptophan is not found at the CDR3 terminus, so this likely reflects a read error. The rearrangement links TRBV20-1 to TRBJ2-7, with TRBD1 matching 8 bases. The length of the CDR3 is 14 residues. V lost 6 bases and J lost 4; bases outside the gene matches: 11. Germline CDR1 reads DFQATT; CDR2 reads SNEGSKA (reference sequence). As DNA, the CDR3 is TGCAGTGCCCAGGGGGACAGGTCCATGTACGAGCAGTACTTG. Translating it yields CSAQGDRSMYEQYL.

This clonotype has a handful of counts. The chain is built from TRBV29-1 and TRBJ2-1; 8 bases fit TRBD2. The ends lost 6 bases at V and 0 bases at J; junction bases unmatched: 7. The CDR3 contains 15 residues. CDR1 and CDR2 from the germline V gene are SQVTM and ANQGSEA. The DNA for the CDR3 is TGCAGCGTAGGAACTAGCGGAAGCTCCTACAATGAGCAGTTCTTC. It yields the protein CSVGTSGSSYNEQFF.

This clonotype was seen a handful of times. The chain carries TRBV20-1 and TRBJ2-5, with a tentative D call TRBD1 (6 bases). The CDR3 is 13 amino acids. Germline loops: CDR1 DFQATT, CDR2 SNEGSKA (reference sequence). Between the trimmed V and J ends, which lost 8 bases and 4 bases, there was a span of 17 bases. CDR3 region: CSPQQGVAETQYF. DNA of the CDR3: TGCAGTCCTCAACAGGGAGTGGCAGAGACCCAGTACTTC.